These 20 T cell receptor beta chains share one sample of origin, sequenced in a study of blood T cell repertoires in COVID-19. The table came from immunoSEQ multiplex PCR; TCRdb's copy has only in-frame clones and leaves some out. The profile shows 100,000 to 150,000 clones, about 83% of them singletons. What was sequenced was peripheral blood. The receptor set was obtained from a human donor in a cohort sampled during active COVID-19.

The V call is TRBV2, the J call TRBJ1-5, with 10 bases fitting TRBD1. Germline CDR1 SNHLY, CDR2 FYNNEI. V lost 7 bases, J lost 7 bases, and 7 bases stayed unmatched. There are 14 residues in the CDR3. The CDR3 DNA is TGTGCCAGCACCATGACAGGGGGCCCACAGCCCCAGCATTTT. This sequence encodes CASTMTGGPQPQHF.

This sequence joins TRBV20-1 and TRBJ2-7, with 10 bases matching TRBD2. Looked up from germline, CDR1 is DFQATT and CDR2 is SNEGSKA (reference sequence). This CDR3 is built from 15 residues. V trimming: 3 bases; J trimming: 0 bases; junction bases outside the gene matches: 5. Here the CDR3 DNA reads TGCAGTGCTAGTAGACTAGCGGGCCTCTCCTACGAGCAGTACTTC. Translating it yields CSASRLAGLSYEQYF.

The chain links TRBV29-1 to TRBJ1-3; TRBD1 matches at 8 bases. The V gene end was trimmed by 6 bases and the J gene end by 2 bases; junction bases not matched to a gene: 9. Germline values: CDR1 SQVTM, CDR2 ANQGSEA. CDR3 length: 15 residues. The CDR3, as DNA: TGCAGCGTAGAACGGACAGGGACCCCTGGAAACACCATATATTTT. Translated, it gives CSVERTGTPGNTIYF.

This sequence joins TRBV5-5 and TRBJ1-3; D is ambiguous. Trimming took off 0 bases at V and 0 bases at J, with 13 bases between the two ends. CDR3 length: 17 amino acids. Germline values: CDR1 SGHKS, CDR2 YYEKEE (reference sequence). Here the CDR3 reads CASSLERASSSGNTIYF. Written as DNA, the CDR3 is TGTGCCAGCAGCTTGGAGCGGGCCTCGAGCTCTGGAAACACCATATATTTT. Combining the CDR3 with reference TRBV5-5 and TRBJ1-3 gives the whole variable domain DAGVTQSPTHLIKTRGQQVTLRCSPISGHKSVSWYQQVLGQGPQFIFQYYEKEERGRGNFPDRFSARQFPNYSSELNVNALLLGDSALYLCASSLERASSSGNTIYFGEGSWLTVV.

The chain joins TRBV24-1 to TRBJ2-2; 12 bases are a match to TRBD2. With 5 bases clipped from V and 6 bases from J, the junction kept 0 bases outside the gene matches. Germline V gives CDR1 KGHDR, CDR2 SFDVKD. The CDR3 consists of 14 residues. In DNA form, the CDR3 reads TGTGCCACCAGTGCTAGCGGGAGGGCCGGGGAGCTGTTTTTT. Its translation: CATSASGRAGELFF.

The CDR3 DNA follows: TGTGCCAGCAGCTTAGAGGGGGCGCGCGGGGCCAACGTCCTGACTTTC. Its protein is CASSLEGARGANVLTF. The V and J genes are TRBV7-9 and TRBJ2-6, with TRBD1 matching 7 bases. This CDR3 has 16 amino acids. The junction had 4 bases not matched to a gene; V was cut back by 1 base and J by 4 bases. Looked up from germline, CDR1 is SEHNR and CDR2 is FQNEAQ (reference sequence). The full variable domain, completed using reference TRBV7-9 and TRBJ2-6, is DTGVSQNPRHKITKRGQNVTFRCDPISEHNRLYWYRQTLGQGPEFLTYFQNEAQLEKSRLLSDRFSAERPKGSFSTLEIQRTEQGDSAMYLCASSLEGARGANVLTFGAGSRLTVL.

Here the CDR3 reads CASSRAGDDKGGYTF. The CDR3 bases are TGTGCCAGCAGCCGAGCAGGGGACGATAAAGGGGGCTACACCTTC. This chain connects TRBV11-3 to TRBJ1-2; weak D call: TRBD1 (6 bases). This CDR3 region has 15 residues. Per the germline V gene, CDR1 is SGHNT and CDR2 is YENEEA. V was cut by 5 bases and J by 8 bases, with 21 bases left in between.

V usage is TRBV21-1 and J usage is TRBJ2-7; TRBD1, the table's D call, was not compared with the DNA. TRBV21-1 is labeled a pseudogene. The CDR3 has 13 residues. The CDR3 protein is CASSNTGSHEQYF. The CDR3 DNA is TGTGCCAGCAGCAACACAGGGTCCCACGAGCAGTACTTC.

This chain joins TRBV24-1 and TRBJ2-3; 10 nucleotides match TRBD2. This CDR3 has 16 residues. Unmatched junction bases numbered 6, after V lost 5 bases and J lost 2 bases. The germline V gene has CDR1 KGHDR and CDR2 SFDVKD. The CDR3 coding sequence is TGTGCCACCAGTGTCGGAGGACTAGCGGTCACAGATACGCAGTATTTT. Encoded protein: CATSVGGLAVTDTQYF.

This chain links TRBV28 with TRBJ1-1; D remains ambiguous. Germline CDR1 and CDR2: MDHEN and SYDVKM. V gave up 3 bases and J gave up 11 bases, with 10 bases separating them. The CDR3 runs to 11 residues. CDR3 residues: CASSFKQSAFF. The CDR3 bases are TGTGCCAGCAGTTTCAAACAGTCGGCTTTCTTT.

The chain recombines TRBV5-4 with TRBJ1-2; TRBD1 agrees at 7 bases. The ends lost 0 bases at V and 7 bases at J; junction bases unmatched: 6. In germline, CDR1 is SGHNT, CDR2 YYREEE (reference sequence). The CDR3 has 14 residues. CDR3 DNA: TGTGCCAGCAGCTTGGCCGGGGCAGGGGGTGGCTACACCTTC. It encodes CASSLAGAGGGYTF.

The chain employs TRBV13 and TRBJ1-1; D not certain. Germline loops: CDR1 PRHDT, CDR2 FYEKMQ (reference sequence). Deletions cut 0 bases from V and 4 bases from J, with 6 bases between. CDR3 length: 13 amino acids. CDR3 in DNA: TGTGCCAGCAGCTTAGGACAGAGCACTGAAGCTTTCTTT. Protein product: CASSLGQSTEAFF.

The chain combines TRBV30 with TRBJ1-1; 8 positions agree with TRBD1. With 4 bases clipped from V and 5 bases from J, the junction kept 12 bases outside the gene matches. The CDR3 loop spans 15 amino acids. Per the germline V gene, CDR1 is GTSNPN and CDR2 is SVGIG (reference sequence). The CDR3 DNA reads TGTGCCTGGATCTACCGGGACAGGTTATGGACTGAAGCTTTCTTT. This encodes CAWIYRDRLWTEAFF. Full variable domain (missing parts from reference TRBV30 and TRBJ1-1): SQTIHQWPATLVQPVGSPLSLECTVEGTSNPNLYWYRQAAGRGLQLLFYSVGIGQISSEVPQNLSASRPQDRQFILSSKKLLLSDSGFYLCAWIYRDRLWTEAFFGQGTRLTVV.

The gene calls are TRBV7-2 and TRBJ2-4, with TRBD2 identical over 8 bases. This CDR3 is 16 amino acids long. V lost 5 bases and J lost 6; bases outside the gene matches: 12. CDR1 is SGHTA and CDR2 is FQGNSA in the germline V gene. The DNA of the CDR3 is TGTGCCAGCAGCCCCCTCCCGGGAGGGAGTAGAAACATTCAGTACTTC. It translates to CASSPLPGGSRNIQYF.

The rearrangement uses TRBV27 and TRBJ1-5; TRBD1 matches 8 bases. J was trimmed by 7 bases and V by 6 bases; bases with no gene match: 11. CDR3 length: 15 amino acids. The germline gives CDR1 MNHEY, CDR2 SMNVEV (reference sequence). CDR3 sequence (DNA): TGTGCCAGCAGAGAATATCAGGGGGCGAGACAGCCCCAGCATTTT. Translated: CASREYQGARQPQHF.

The chain uses TRBV4-1 and TRBJ1-1, with a weak D call TRBD1 (6 bases). Trimming cost V 1 base and J 1 base, with 13 bases left between them. There are 16 residues in the CDR3. The germline V gene has CDR1 MGHRA and CDR2 YSYEKL. The CDR3 DNA reads as TGCGCCAGCAGCCAAGCGGCAGGGGCCTCGAACACTGAAGCTTTCTTT. This codes for CASSQAAGASNTEAFF.

This clone was seen a few times. J is TRBJ1-5 and V is TRBV19; 9 nucleotides match TRBD1. Per germline, CDR1 LNHDA and CDR2 SQIVND (reference sequence). Trimming at V came to 3 bases and at J to 4 bases, leaving 4 bases not matched to a gene. The CDR3 consists of 15 residues. DNA for the CDR3: TGTGCCAGTAGTATCGGACAGGGGAGGAATCAGCCCCAGCATTTT. Protein: CASSIGQGRNQPQHF.

As DNA, the CDR3 is TGCGCCAGCAGGTCACCGGGACTAAGCTCCTACAATGAGCAGTTCTTC. Protein product: CASRSPGLSSYNEQFF. V and J are TRBV4-1 and TRBJ2-1, with TRBD2 matching 7 bases. The CDR3 length is 16 residues. Germline loops: CDR1 MGHRA, CDR2 YSYEKL. The V segment lost 6 bases and the J segment 0 bases; nucleotides outside the gene matches: 8.

The chain uses TRBV7-8 and TRBJ2-7; TRBD2 matches 9 bases. Germline V gene data show CDR1 as SGHVS and CDR2 as FQNEAQ. CDR3 length: 16 residues. V shed 1 base and J 2 bases; nucleotides not matched to a gene: 6. The CDR3 nucleotides are TGTGCCAGCAGCTTAGGCTTAGCGGGAGTCGCCTACGAGCAGTACTTC. It specifies CASSLGLAGVAYEQYF.

Comment on this clone: A junction end diverges from the germline sequence, so it may reflect a read error. This chain connects TRBV7-6 to TRBJ2-7, with 12 nucleotides matching TRBD2. This CDR3 spans 15 amino acids. CDR1 and CDR2 from the germline V gene are SGHVS and FNYEAQ. The CDR3 protein is CASSLAGGSSYEQYF. The CDR3 nucleotides are TGTGCCAGCAGCCTAGCGGGAGGGAGCTCCTACGAGCAGTACTTC.